The clone carrying this TCR beta chain appeared many times. Its cognate antigen is unknown. These data come from a study of Graves' ophthalmopathy and Graves' hyperthyroidism. Across the study: Peripheral blood was gathered at first diagnosis, ahead of any treatment whatsoever.

V was shortened by 4 bases and J by 2 bases, with 9 bases between the two germline ends. This CDR3 contains 14 residues. Germline V gene sequence: CDR1 WSHSY, CDR2 SAAADI. TCR beta CDR3 amplification used RNA transcripts. First-round RT-PCR used HTBI primers; second-round multiplex PCR followed. Using its own MiXCR run on the multiplex PCR reads, TCRdb lists one record per CDR3 protein. The table has almost 750,000 distinct CDR3 sequences, 40% seen once. Study-level points and caveats: Clonotypes were expanded in thyroid at above 0.001 frequency, and most also appeared in blood. For predicting ophthalmopathy progression, the model had more than 60% sensitivity and nearly 75% specificity.

The clonotype comes from an adult man with Graves' ophthalmopathy. The chain links TRBV10-2 to TRBJ1-5; perhaps TRBD1 as D (5 bases). Source material: peripheral blood. The CDR3 region is CASSGDSRNQPQHF. In DNA, the CDR3 is TGCGCCAGCAGTGGTGACAGTCGCAATCAGCCCCAGCATTTT.